Sequencing of this TCR beta chain was carried out in a study of blood T cells in healthy people across ages. Study-level findings and limits: It was held that the diversity estimates obtained from one million T cells were underestimates.

Turning to this clonotype: Its antigen is as yet unknown.

V was clipped by 5 bases and J by 5 bases, with 5 bases between them. This CDR3 has 11 amino acids. Germline loops: CDR1 SGHAT, CDR2 FQDESV (reference sequence). The authors ran a second PCR of 7 to 11 cycles using a sample-barcoded 5' primer and a J-beta primer mix. TCRdb ran MiXCR on the 5' RACE reads and lists one entry per CDR3 protein. Here the sample spans 800,000 to 950,000 distinct CDR3 sequences, roughly 34% being singletons. Per-sample PBMC isolation yielded at least 7 million cells. The specimen sequenced was blood. The V call is TRBV11-1, the J call TRBJ2-3; D is ambiguous. This receptor was obtained from a young man in good health. The CDR3 nucleotides read TGTGCCAGCAGCACAGTAGATACGCAGTATTTT. Amino acid sequence: CASSTVDTQYF.